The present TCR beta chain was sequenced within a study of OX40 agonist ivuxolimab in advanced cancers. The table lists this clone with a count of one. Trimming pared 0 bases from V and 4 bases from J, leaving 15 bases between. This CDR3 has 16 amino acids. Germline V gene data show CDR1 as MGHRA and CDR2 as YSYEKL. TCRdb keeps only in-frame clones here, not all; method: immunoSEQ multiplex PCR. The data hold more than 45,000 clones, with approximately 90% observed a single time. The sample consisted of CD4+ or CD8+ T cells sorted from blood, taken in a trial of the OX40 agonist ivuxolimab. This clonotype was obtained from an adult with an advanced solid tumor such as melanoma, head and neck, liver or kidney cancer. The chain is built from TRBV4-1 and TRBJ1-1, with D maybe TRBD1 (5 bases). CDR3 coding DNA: TGCGCCAGCAGCCAAGAGGTCCCGGGGGTCCGCACTGAAGCTTTCTTT. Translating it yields CASSQEVPGVRTEAFF.